The clone carrying this T cell receptor (beta chain) was counted at least ten times. The CDR3 length is 11 residues. Trimming shortened V by 3 bases and J by 9 bases, and 3 bases separated the two germline ends. This sample's TCRbeta library carried unique molecular identifier barcodes. One entry per CDR3 protein results from TCRdb running MiXCR on the PCR reads. The data show about 690,000 distinct CDR3 sequences, over 15% seen once. This sample was included in a study of T-cell reconstitution after alpha-beta-depleted transplantation in children. J is TRBJ1-6 and V is TRBV12-3 or TRBV12-4; no firm D call. The sample was PBMCs from the stem cell graft donor, taken from the stem cell graft. This TCR was sampled from a human donor who donated a stem cell graft to a child with acute myeloid leukemia. DNA for the CDR3: TGTGCCAGCAGTTTCGGTTCACCCCTCCACTTT. Translating gives CASSFGSPLHF.